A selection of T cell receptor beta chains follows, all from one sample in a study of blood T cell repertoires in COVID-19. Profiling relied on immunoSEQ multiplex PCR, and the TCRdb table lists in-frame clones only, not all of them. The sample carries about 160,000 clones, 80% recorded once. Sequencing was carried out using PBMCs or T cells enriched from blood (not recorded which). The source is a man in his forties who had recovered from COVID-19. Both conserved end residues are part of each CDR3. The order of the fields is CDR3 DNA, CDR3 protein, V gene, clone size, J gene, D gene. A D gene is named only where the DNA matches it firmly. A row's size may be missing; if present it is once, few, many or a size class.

TGTGCCAGCAGTTACGCGGGGGCCGCGACCCAGTACTTC,CASSYAGAATQYF,TRBV6-2/TRBV6-3,-,TRBJ2-5,-
TGTGCCAGCAGTCTAACAGGGGACCTCACGAACACTGAAGCTTTCTTT,CASSLTGDLTNTEAFF,TRBV27,-,TRBJ1-1,TRBD1
TGTGCCAGCACCCGAGAGCTTGCTGGGGAGCTGTTTTTT,CASTRELAGELFF,TRBV7-9,-,TRBJ2-2,-
TGTGCCAGCAAGAACCGGGCAGGGGCCTACGAGCAGTACTTC,CASKNRAGAYEQYF,TRBV19,-,TRBJ2-7,-
TGTGCCAGCAGCTTAACGGGGGGGCAGGAGACCCAGTACTTC,CASSLTGGQETQYF,TRBV7-3,-,TRBJ2-5,-
TGTGCCTGGACCAGGGACAGGGGAGGAACTGAAGCTTTCTTT,CAWTRDRGGTEAFF,TRBV30,few,TRBJ1-1,TRBD1
TGTGCCAGCACCTCCGACAGGGACAATGAGCAGTTCTTC,CASTSDRDNEQFF,TRBV2,-,TRBJ2-1,TRBD1
TGTGCCAGCAGCCAAGAAAGCCAGGGGGGTCCCCCCCAGCATTTT,CASSQESQGGPPQHF,TRBV3-1/TRBV3-2,-,TRBJ1-5,TRBD1
TGTGCCTGGAGTGTACACTGGGCCGGGAATAGTGGGAACTATGGCTACACCTTC,CAWSVHWAGNSGNYGYTF,TRBV30,-,TRBJ1-2,-
TGTGCCAGCAGCGAAGCGGGACAGGGAGCTAACTATGGCTACACCTTC,CASSEAGQGANYGYTF,TRBV2,-,TRBJ1-2,TRBD1
TGCGCCAGCAGCTTGGATGGCACCGAAGGAAACACCATATATTTT,CASSLDGTEGNTIYF,TRBV5-1,-,TRBJ1-3,-
TGTGCCAGCAGCGCCCGGACTGACACTGAAGCTTTCTTT,CASSARTDTEAFF,TRBV5-5,-,TRBJ1-1,-
TGTGCCAGCAGCATAAAGGGACAACTCTATGGCTACACCTTC,CASSIKGQLYGYTF,TRBV5-4,once,TRBJ1-2,-
TGTGCCACCAGCAGAGAGGCACGGACTCCTCGTGTCTATGGCTACACCTTC,CATSREARTPRVYGYTF,TRBV15,-,TRBJ1-2,-
TGTGCCACCACGAGGATCTCTCAAGAGACCCAGTACTTC,CATTRISQETQYF,TRBV24-1,-,TRBJ2-5,-
TGTGCCAGCAGTGAGGGTCTAGCGGTTTCCTACAATGAGCAGTTCTTC,CASSEGLAVSYNEQFF,TRBV2,-,TRBJ2-1,TRBD2
TGTGCCAGCAGCTTACAGGGCAGGGAAAGGGTCACTGAAGCTTTCTTT,CASSLQGRERVTEAFF,TRBV7-3,many,TRBJ1-1,-
TGTGCCAGCAGCTCGCGCCTCGGACAGGGGAGGAACACCGGGGAGCTGTTTTTT,CASSSRLGQGRNTGELFF,TRBV11-2,once,TRBJ2-2,TRBD1
TGTGCCAGCAGCGACAGGTTTGGGTACAATGAGCAGTTCTTC,CASSDRFGYNEQFF,TRBV5-8,-,TRBJ2-1,-
TGTGCCTGGAGAGGGAGGCGTGAAGCTTTCTTT,CAWRGRREAFF,TRBV30,-,TRBJ1-1,-
TGTGCCAGCAGTTACGGAGGTAGGAACACTGAAGCTTTCTTT,CASSYGGRNTEAFF,TRBV6-5,-,TRBJ1-1,-
TGTGCCAGCAGCTTAGAGAGCGGTTTGGAAGCTTTCTTT,CASSLESGLEAFF,TRBV7-9,-,TRBJ1-1,-
TGTGCAAGTCGCCTTGACAGGCTAGCGGGGGTACCCGGGATGGCAGATACGCAGTATTTT,CASRLDRLAGVPGMADTQYF,TRBV12-2,-,TRBJ2-3,-
TGTGCCAGCAGTTTGTTAGCGGCCCATGGAGCTTTCTTT,CASSLLAAHGAFF,TRBV12-3/TRBV12-4,-,TRBJ1-1,-
TGTGCCAGCAGCTTAACAAGCACAGATACGCAGTATTTT,CASSLTSTDTQYF,TRBV5-8,-,TRBJ2-3,-
TGTGCCAGCAGCTTACAGGGGGGACAAGGGAATGAGCAGTTCTTC,CASSLQGGQGNEQFF,TRBV11-3,-,TRBJ2-1,-
TGTGCCAGCAGCTTGACGCCCCAAAGAGAATACGAGCAGTACTTC,CASSLTPQREYEQYF,TRBV5-6,-,TRBJ2-7,-
TGCGCCAGCAGCTTGGGAGGGACAGAGTACAATGAGCAGTTCTTC,CASSLGGTEYNEQFF,TRBV5-1,-,TRBJ2-1,TRBD1
TGCGCCAGCAGCCAAGATAAGACTCTAGGGACACGGGGCTATGGCTACACCTTC,CASSQDKTLGTRGYGYTF,TRBV4-1,once,TRBJ1-2,-
TGTGCCAGCAGCTTAGTGCAGGGGGTCAAAAACATTCAGTACTTC,CASSLVQGVKNIQYF,TRBV7-2,-,TRBJ2-4,TRBD1
TGTGCCAGCAGGGGAGCGGGGCGTCCCACCGGGGAGCTGTTTTTT,CASRGAGRPTGELFF,TRBV2,-,TRBJ2-2,TRBD2
TGTGCCAGCAGCCAAGATGGGGGGGCCGGGGGCTACACCTTC,CASSQDGGAGGYTF,TRBV3-1/TRBV3-2,-,TRBJ1-2,-
TGTGCCAGCAGTTCTGCACGGACTAGCGGAAAAGAGACCCAGTACTTC,CASSSARTSGKETQYF,TRBV6-2/TRBV6-3,-,TRBJ2-5,TRBD2
TGTGCCAGCAGGGAGGCCCTAACGGGCGGGTGGAATGAGCAGTTCTTC,CASREALTGGWNEQFF,TRBV2,-,TRBJ2-1,-
TGTGCCAGCAGTTACGGGGCGGGGGCCCGCCGGGCGACCTACAATGAGCAGTTCTTC,CASSYGAGARRATYNEQFF,TRBV13,-,TRBJ2-1,-
TGTGCCAGCACTTACCGGGCCGGGATCTCCACTGAAGCTTTCTTT,CASTYRAGISTEAFF,TRBV7-9,-,TRBJ1-1,-
TGCGCCAGCAGCTTGGGACGCGGAAGCACAGATACGCAGTATTTT,CASSLGRGSTDTQYF,TRBV5-1,-,TRBJ2-3,-